A selection of T cell receptor beta chains follows, all from one sample in a study of identical twins. One entry per CDR3 protein, called by TCRdb with MiXCR from the 5' RACE reads. In the table there are some 790,000 distinct CDR3 sequences, about 20% of which are singletons. This sample also belongs to another study, concerning T cells expressing NK-cell markers.

Specimen: PBMCs. The receptors were gathered from a woman aged 18-29 years in good health. The CDR3 runs from the conserved cysteine through the conserved F or W. Each record gives: clone size, V gene, D gene, J gene, CDR3 protein, CDR3 DNA. A D gene is named only where the DNA matches it firmly. Size is omitted from some rows. Given values are once, few, many or a class for expanded clones.

few,TRBV5-1,TRBD1,TRBJ2-1,CASSDRDRVHEQFF,TGCGCCAGCAGCGACCGGGACAGGGTACATGAGCAGTTCTTC
-,TRBV19,-,TRBJ1-2,CASSILGTMTGYTF,TGTGCCAGTAGTATCCTGGGCACTATGACTGGCTACACCTTC
-,TRBV7-3,-,TRBJ1-1,CASSLQGTDTEAFF,TGTGCCAGCAGCTTACAGGGCACGGACACTGAAGCTTTCTTT
few,TRBV4-3,TRBD1,TRBJ2-7,CASSQGQVSYEQYF,TGCGCCAGCAGCCAGGGACAGGTTTCCTACGAGCAGTACTTC
few,TRBV12-3/TRBV12-4,TRBD1,TRBJ2-7,CASSRTGTTYEQYF,TGTGCCAGCAGCAGGACAGGGACCACCTACGAGCAGTACTTC
few,TRBV30,-,TRBJ1-2,CAWSGYYREDYGYTF,TGTGCCTGGAGTGGATATTACAGAGAGGACTATGGCTACACCTTC
few,TRBV12-3/TRBV12-4,-,TRBJ2-1,CASSSWGAGQFF,TGTGCCAGCAGTTCTTGGGGGGCCGGGCAGTTCTTC
many,TRBV10-3,-,TRBJ2-2,CAISGIFSVNTGELFF,TGTGCCATCAGTGGAATTTTCTCCGTAAACACCGGGGAGCTGTTTTTT
-,TRBV12-3/TRBV12-4,TRBD1,TRBJ2-6,CAIGQGVTGANVLTF,TGTGCCATCGGACAGGGGGTTACTGGGGCCAACGTCCTGACTTTC
-,TRBV12-3/TRBV12-4,-,TRBJ2-7,CASSSGTVSYEQYF,TGTGCCAGCAGTTCCGGGACGGTGAGCTACGAGCAGTACTTC
few,TRBV25-1,-,TRBJ2-7,CASSEPRSEQYF,TGTGCCAGCAGTGAACCCCGTAGCGAGCAGTACTTC
few,TRBV12-3/TRBV12-4,TRBD2,TRBJ2-1,CASLSGMGSDEQFF,TGTGCCAGCCTCAGCGGGATGGGTAGCGATGAGCAGTTCTTC
-,TRBV12-3/TRBV12-4,-,TRBJ2-3,CAKGGAEDTQYF,TGTGCGAAGGGGGGGGCAGAAGATACGCAGTATTTT
-,TRBV7-9,TRBD2,TRBJ2-1,CASSGGRAGDHEQFF,TGTGCCAGCAGCGGGGGCCGAGCGGGAGATCATGAGCAGTTCTTC
many,TRBV12-3/TRBV12-4,-,TRBJ1-5,CASSLGLNQPQHF,TGTGCCAGCAGTTTAGGCCTAAATCAGCCCCAGCATTTT
few,TRBV29-1,TRBD1,TRBJ1-1,CSALGTAMNTEAFF,TGCAGCGCCCTCGGGACAGCTATGAACACTGAAGCTTTCTTT
-,TRBV5-1,-,TRBJ2-1,CASSLALIAVYNEQFF,TGCGCCAGCAGCTTGGCCTTAATAGCGGTCTACAATGAGCAGTTCTTC
few,TRBV9,TRBD2,TRBJ2-1,CASSVDSGGSSYNEQFF,TGTGCCAGCAGCGTAGACAGCGGGGGGAGCTCCTACAATGAGCAGTTCTTC
-,TRBV6-4,TRBD1,TRBJ1-2,CASSASTGGYGYTF,TGTGCCAGCAGTGCATCGACAGGGGGCTATGGCTACACCTTC
many,TRBV10-2,TRBD2,TRBJ2-4,CASSGEGTVAKNIQYF,TGCGCCAGCAGTGGGGAGGGGACCGTAGCCAAAAACATTCAGTACTTC
once,TRBV27,-,TRBJ2-2,CATRGWANTGELFF,TGTGCCACCCGAGGGTGGGCTAACACCGGGGAGCTGTTTTTT
-,TRBV7-9,TRBD1,TRBJ2-7,CASSPPGTGTSEQYF,TGTGCCAGCAGTCCCCCCGGGACAGGGACGTCCGAGCAGTACTTC
few,TRBV12-3/TRBV12-4,-,TRBJ2-3,CASSLGGWTDTQYF,TGTGCCAGCAGTTTGGGGGGCTGGACAGATACGCAGTATTTT
few,TRBV12-3/TRBV12-4,TRBD1,TRBJ1-4,CASRNRDRVNEKLFF,TGTGCCAGCAGGAACCGGGACAGGGTCAATGAAAAACTGTTTTTT
few,TRBV12-3/TRBV12-4,TRBD2,TRBJ2-3,CASSSMRGGVDTQYF,TGTGCCAGCAGTTCTATGCGGGGGGGCGTGGATACGCAGTATTTT
-,TRBV12-5,-,TRBJ1-4,CASLRGAEEKLFF,TGTGCTAGTCTGAGGGGGGCGGAAGAAAAACTGTTTTTT
few,TRBV20-1,-,TRBJ2-7,CSATLLAVAKSSYEQYF,TGCAGTGCTACGCTTTTAGCGGTAGCTAAAAGCTCCTACGAGCAGTACTTC
few,TRBV7-9,-,TRBJ1-3,CASSLVGGSGNTIYF,TGTGCCAGCAGCTTAGTAGGGGGCTCTGGAAACACCATATATTTT
-,TRBV7-3,-,TRBJ1-2,CASSPKAGTF,TGTGCCAGCAGCCCTAAGGCGGGGACCTTC
few,TRBV5-5,-,TRBJ2-1,CASSLGRGSDNEQFF,TGTGCCAGCAGCCTGGGGAGGGGGAGCGACAATGAGCAGTTCTTC
few,TRBV27,TRBD2,TRBJ2-1,CASSFSAPLAGGIYNEQFF,TGTGCCAGCAGTTTTTCTGCCCCTCTAGCGGGGGGGATCTACAATGAGCAGTTCTTC
-,TRBV5-1,-,TRBJ2-7,CASSLRRGDYEQYF,TGCGCCAGCAGCTTGAGGAGAGGGGACTACGAGCAGTACTTC
once,TRBV20-1,TRBD2,TRBJ2-1,CSASDSLAGLTYNEQFF,TGCAGTGCTTCGGACAGCCTAGCGGGACTCACCTACAATGAGCAGTTCTTC
few,TRBV6-5,TRBD1,TRBJ1-1,CASSYSRTGGADTEAFF,TGTGCCAGCAGTTACTCGAGGACAGGGGGCGCAGACACTGAAGCTTTCTTT
few,TRBV6-1,TRBD2,TRBJ2-1,CASRPGTRGTNEQFF,TGTGCCAGCAGGCCCGGGACTAGGGGGACGAATGAGCAGTTCTTC
-,TRBV12-3/TRBV12-4,TRBD1,TRBJ1-4,CASRPGTGSSKLFF,TGTGCCAGCAGGCCCGGGACAGGGTCGAGCAAACTGTTTTTT
few,TRBV29-1,-,TRBJ2-1,CSVDRGYNEQFF,TGCAGCGTTGACCGGGGCTACAATGAGCAGTTCTTC
many,TRBV6-1,TRBD1,TRBJ1-2,CASSAQGNYGYTF,TGTGCCAGCAGTGCACAGGGGAACTATGGCTACACCTTC
-,TRBV7-9,-,TRBJ1-1,CASSLGQERSEAFF,TGTGCCAGCAGCTTAGGTCAGGAACGGTCTGAAGCTTTCTTT